This T cell receptor beta chain stems from a study of T-cell reconstitution after alpha-beta-depleted transplantation in children. In its sample, this clonotype was seen a few times. V gave up 2 bases and J gave up 6 bases, with 19 bases separating them. This CDR3 has 16 amino acids. Germline CDR1 is DFQATT and CDR2 is SNEGSKA (reference sequence). The TCRbeta library incorporated unique molecular identifiers. TCRdb passed the PCR reads through MiXCR, listing each CDR3 protein once. The sample has about 870,000 distinct CDR3 sequences; around 15% are singletons. Sequences were derived from PBMCs, mostly from graft donor cells, sampled 360 days after TCRalphabeta/CD19-depleted stem cell transplant. The chain has TRBV20-1 and TRBJ2-2; D may match TRBD1 or TRBD2 (6 bases each). This TCR came from a male patient younger than 18 who had a stem cell transplant for acute lymphoblastic leukemia, so the T cells may come from the graft donor. CDR3 residues: CSARTSGEVVAGELFF. The CDR3, as DNA: TGCAGTGCTAGAACATCAGGGGAGGTCGTGGCCGGGGAGCTGTTTTTT.